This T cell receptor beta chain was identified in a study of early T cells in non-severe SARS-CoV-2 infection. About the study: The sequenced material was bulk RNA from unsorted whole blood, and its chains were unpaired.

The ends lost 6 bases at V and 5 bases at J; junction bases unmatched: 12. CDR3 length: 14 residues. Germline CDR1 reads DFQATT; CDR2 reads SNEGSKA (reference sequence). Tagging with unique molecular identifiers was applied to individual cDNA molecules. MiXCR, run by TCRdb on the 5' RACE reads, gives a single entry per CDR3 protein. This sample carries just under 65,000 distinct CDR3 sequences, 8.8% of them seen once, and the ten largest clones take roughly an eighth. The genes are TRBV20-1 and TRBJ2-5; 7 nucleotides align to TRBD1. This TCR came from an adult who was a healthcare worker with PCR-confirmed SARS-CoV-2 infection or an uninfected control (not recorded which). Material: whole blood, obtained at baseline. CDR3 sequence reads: CSAPNRGRAETQYF. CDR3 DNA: TGCAGTGCCCCCAACAGGGGAAGGGCGGAGACCCAGTACTTC.